Detailed here is one TCR beta chain. This specimen comes from a study of blood T cell repertoires in COVID-19. Here immunoSEQ multiplex PCR was the method, and the copy in TCRdb shows in-frame clones only, minus some. This table has around 270,000 clones, about 89% appearing once. V lost 8 bases and J 1 base, leaving 12 bases between the germline ends. The CDR3 extends over 14 amino acids. Germline V gene sequence: CDR1 ENHRY, CDR2 SYGVKD. The TCR originated in a man aged 35-49 years with acute or convalescent COVID-19. Source material: peripheral blood. This sequence joins TRBV10-3 and TRBJ2-1; perhaps TRBD2 as D (6 bases). CDR3 nucleotide sequence: TGTGCCATCGGAAGTAGCGGATCCTACAATGAGCAGTTCTTC. It specifies CAIGSSGSYNEQFF.